Each of the 29 T cell receptor beta chains below was sequenced from the same sample in a study of shared clonotypes between healthy human individuals. Clones were sequenced by immunoSEQ multiplex PCR, and TCRdb holds only the in-frame ones, with some missing. The sample includes over 2 million clones, around 93% of them seen just once. Input material: naive CD4+ T cells from PBMCs. The subset denotes: CD45RA+ positively selected. The origin of the receptors is a young man in good health. Some clones in this sample may be carry-over from other donors' samples.

Here the CDR3 DNA reads TGTGCCAGCAGCTCCGGGGGTAGGAGCTCCTACGAGCAGTACTTC. The encoded protein is CASSSGGRSSYEQYF. The genes are TRBV6-5 and TRBJ2-7, with a tentative D call TRBD2 (6 bases). The V end lost 6 bases, the J end lost 0 bases, and 15 bases lay between the germline ends. There are 15 residues in the CDR3. Germline V gene data show CDR1 as MNHEY and CDR2 as SVGAGI.

The J gene is TRBJ2-7, the V gene TRBV28; D gene uncertain. The V end lost 5 bases, the J end lost 6 bases, and 11 bases lay between the germline ends. The CDR3 spans 12 residues. Germline CDR1 reads MDHEN; CDR2 reads SYDVKM. The CDR3 sequence: CASSPLGLEQYF. CDR3 nucleotide sequence: TGTGCCAGCAGTCCCCTTGGCCTCGAGCAGTACTTC.

V gene TRBV7-6 combines with J gene TRBJ2-1, with 11 bases that match TRBD2. The J segment lost 4 bases and the V segment lost 2 bases, leaving 4 bases of the junction unmatched. CDR3 length: 16 residues. CDR1 SGHVS and CDR2 FNYEAQ come from the germline V gene. The CDR3 loop reads CASSLLAGGTYNEQFF. The CDR3 bases are TGTGCCAGCAGCTTACTAGCGGGAGGAACTTACAATGAGCAGTTCTTC.

The gene calls are TRBV2 and TRBJ2-7; a possible D gene is TRBD1 (5 bases). CDR3 size: 13 residues. Germline loops: CDR1 SNHLY, CDR2 FYNNEI. V lost 2 bases and J lost 2, with 7 bases in between. The CDR3 sequence: CASSEPGTYEQYF. CDR3 nucleotide sequence: TGTGCCAGCAGTGAACCAGGGACCTACGAGCAGTACTTC.

This chain joins TRBV25-1 and TRBJ2-5, with a weak D call TRBD2 (6 bases). The CDR3 contains 14 residues. The V end lost 1 base, the J end lost 4 bases, and 10 bases lay between the germline ends. CDR1 and CDR2 from the germline V gene are MGHDK and SYGVNS. The CDR3 loop reads CASSESGRRETQYF. The CDR3 region has the DNA TGTGCCAGCAGTGAATCTGGGAGGAGAGAGACCCAGTACTTC.

The rearrangement links TRBV2 to TRBJ2-7; 12 bases are a match to TRBD2. J gave up 0 bases and V 6 bases, and 6 bases lay outside the gene matches. The CDR3 totals 16 residues. Germline CDR1 SNHLY, CDR2 FYNNEI. CDR3 region: CASRVTSGRPSYEQYF. CDR3 in DNA: TGTGCCAGCAGGGTAACTAGCGGGAGGCCCTCCTACGAGCAGTACTTC. Full variable domain (remainder filled in from reference TRBV2 and TRBJ2-7): EPEVTQTPSHQVTQMGQEVILRCVPISNHLYFYWYRQILGQKVEFLVSFYNNEISEKSEIFDDQFSVERPDGSNFTLKIRSTKLEDSAMYFCASRVTSGRPSYEQYFGPGTRLTVT.

The chain is built from TRBV20-1 and TRBJ2-7; a weak D match, TRBD1 (5 bases). Germline V CDR1 and CDR2: DFQATT, SNEGSKA (reference sequence). The CDR3 extends over 11 amino acids. V was clipped by 7 bases and J by 3 bases, with 10 bases between them. CDR3 DNA sequence: TGCAGTGGACAGCGAGACTACGAGCAGTACTTC. Translation: CSGQRDYEQYF.

For the CDR3, the DNA is TGTGCCTGGTTGGGACAGACTAATGAAAAACTGTTTTTT. Protein product: CAWLGQTNEKLFF. This sequence joins TRBV30 and TRBJ1-4; TRBD1 matches 7 bases. The CDR3 consists of 13 residues. Germline-derived CDR1 and CDR2 are GTSNPN and SVGIG (reference sequence). Germline trimming cut 5 bases from V and 2 bases from J; bases unmatched to any gene: 2.

With regard to this clone: Mismatch with germline at one junction end may stem from a read error. V and J are TRBV5-1 and TRBJ2-3; 14 bases line up with TRBD2. This CDR3 is 18 amino acids long. Germline values: CDR1 SGHRS, CDR2 YFSETQ. The CDR3 coding sequence is TGCGCCAGCAGTTTGGGGACTAGCGGGAGCTTCAGCACAGATACGCAGTATTTT. Protein: CASSLGTSGSFSTDTQYF.

This chain joins TRBV28 and TRBJ1-4; D perhaps matches TRBD1 (6 bases). Trimming removed 7 bases at V and 8 bases at J, with 17 bases between. Germline V lookup: CDR1 MDHEN, CDR2 SYDVKM. The CDR3 totals 14 residues. CDR3 sequence: CASIRGGAEEKLFF. The CDR3 DNA is TGTGCCAGCATCCGTGGGGGCGCGGAGGAAAAACTGTTTTTT.

The rearrangement links TRBV19 to TRBJ2-7, with 10 positions matching TRBD1. The CDR3 extends over 13 amino acids. V lost 9 bases to trimming and J lost 1 base; unmatched junction nucleotides: 3. Germline V gene lookup returns CDR1 LNHDA and CDR2 SQIVND (reference sequence). As DNA, the CDR3 is TGTGCCAGCGGACAGGGGGTTTCCTACGAGCAGTACTTC. It is translated as CASGQGVSYEQYF.

Concerning this clone itself: The sample holds other DNA sequences that translate to the same CDR3. The V and J genes are TRBV5-8 and TRBJ2-3, with D uncertain. The CDR3 extends over 14 amino acids. V was pared by 0 bases and J by 4 bases, with 9 bases between. Germline V CDR1 and CDR2: SGHTS, YDEGEE. The CDR3 here is CASSLGGRADTQYF. As DNA, the CDR3 is TGTGCCAGCAGCTTGGGAGGCCGCGCAGATACGCAGTATTTT.

This sequence joins TRBV29-1 and TRBJ2-1, with 7 bases fitting TRBD2. V lost 7 bases and J lost 3; bases outside the gene matches: 9. CDR3 length equals 14 residues. Germline V gene data show CDR1 as SQVTM and CDR2 as ANQGSEA. The DNA for the CDR3 is TGCAGCGCCGCGACTAGCCCCCTCTACAATGAGCAGTTCTTC. This sequence encodes CSAATSPLYNEQFF.

The chain employs TRBV5-5 and TRBJ2-5, with TRBD1 as a possible D gene (7 bases). The CDR3 sequence is 15 residues long. From germline, CDR1 is SGHKS and CDR2 YYEKEE (reference sequence). The ends were cut back, 4 bases at V and 2 bases at J, with 15 bases in the middle. The CDR3 protein is CASSGGGTVQETQYF. Written as DNA, the CDR3 is TGTGCCAGCAGCGGAGGAGGGACAGTTCAAGAGACCCAGTACTTC.

This chain uses TRBV9 with TRBJ2-7; possible D gene TRBD1, 6 bases. This CDR3 is 14 amino acids long. Germline lookup yields CDR1 SGDLS and CDR2 YYNGEE. V lost 4 bases and J lost 2, with 13 bases in between. This CDR3 is CASSTQGLAYEQYF. In DNA, the CDR3 is TGTGCCAGCAGCACCCAGGGGCTAGCCTACGAGCAGTACTTC.

The V gene is TRBV6-5, the J gene TRBJ2-7; D is ambiguous. CDR1 MNHEY and CDR2 SVGAGI come from the germline V gene. The length of the CDR3 is 14 residues. V shed 2 bases and J shed 3 bases, with 11 bases lying between them. The CDR3, as DNA: TGTGCCAGCAGTTACGGCCCTGGAAACTACGAGCAGTACTTC. It yields the protein CASSYGPGNYEQYF.

The rearrangement uses TRBV7-9 and TRBJ2-1; 7 bases agree with TRBD2. The germline CDR1 and CDR2 sequences are SEHNR and FQNEAQ (reference sequence). Trimming cost V 5 bases and J 3 bases; bases outside gene matches: 10. The CDR3 totals 16 residues. CDR3 bases: TGTGCCAGCAGCCCGCGCGGGAGCGAGAGCTACAATGAGCAGTTCTTC. Its protein is CASSPRGSESYNEQFF.

The chain has TRBV5-1 and TRBJ2-1, with 9 bases aligning to TRBD2. CDR1 SGHRS and CDR2 YFSETQ come from the germline V gene. V lost 1 base and J lost 9; bases outside the gene matches: 5. The CDR3 spans 14 residues. CDR3 in DNA: TGCGCCAGCAGCTTGCCCCCGACTAGCGGTGAGCAGTTCTTC. Translating gives CASSLPPTSGEQFF.

The chain uses TRBV19 and TRBJ1-5; weak D call: TRBD1 (5 bases). Looked up from germline, CDR1 is LNHDA and CDR2 is SQIVND (reference sequence). This CDR3 is 17 amino acids long. V was pared by 4 bases and J by 3 bases, with 19 bases between. This CDR3 is CASSRPTNRNDNQPQHF. The DNA for the CDR3 is TGTGCCAGTAGTAGGCCTACCAACAGGAATGACAATCAGCCCCAGCATTTT.

The chain has TRBV5-1 and TRBJ1-4; D might be TRBD1 (6 bases). Germline loops: CDR1 SGHRS, CDR2 YFSETQ. The CDR3 extends over 14 amino acids. The V gene lost 4 bases and the J gene lost 7 bases, with 14 bases spanning the gap. The CDR3 nucleotides read TGCGCCAGCAGCCTCCAGGGACAAGGTGAAAAACTGTTTTTT. Protein product: CASSLQGQGEKLFF. Complete variable domain (other parts from reference TRBV5-1 and TRBJ1-4): KAGVTQTPRYLIKTRGQQVTLSCSPISGHRSVSWYQQTPGQGLQFLFEYFSETQRNKGNFPGRFSGRQFSNSRSEMNVSTLELGDSALYLCASSLQGQGEKLFFGSGTQLSVL.

The rearrangement links TRBV5-6 to TRBJ2-7; D is uncertain. CDR3 length: 14 residues. Germline V CDR1 and CDR2: SGHDT, YYEEEE. Trimming left V 1 base short and J 2 bases short, with 10 bases between. The CDR3 here is CASSLRKLTYEQYF. As DNA, the CDR3 is TGTGCCAGCAGCTTGCGGAAACTAACCTACGAGCAGTACTTC.

The chain combines TRBV6-5 with TRBJ2-1; the D gene could be TRBD1 or TRBD2 (5 bases each). The germline gives CDR1 MNHEY, CDR2 SVGAGI. Trimming cost V 6 bases and J 2 bases, with 14 bases left between them. The CDR3 sequence is 15 residues long. The chain's CDR3 is CASRLGRATYNEQFF. The CDR3 coding sequence is TGTGCCAGCAGGTTGGGGCGGGCCACCTACAATGAGCAGTTCTTC.

The chain is built from TRBV10-1 and TRBJ2-7, with TRBD1 matching over 8 bases. V shed 4 bases, J shed 4 bases, and the junction held 6 bases outside the gene matches. The CDR3 runs 14 residues. The germline V gene has CDR1 WNHNN and CDR2 SYGVQD (reference sequence). The CDR3 loop is CASSAGTGLYEQYF. The DNA of the CDR3 is TGCGCCAGCAGTGCCGGGACAGGATTATACGAGCAGTACTTC.

The chain couples TRBV28 to TRBJ2-5; D gene uncertain. Per the germline V gene, CDR1 is MDHEN and CDR2 is SYDVKM. The CDR3 is 15 residues long. V lost 7 bases and J lost 1, with 16 bases in between. The CDR3 DNA is TGTGCCAGCAATACCATTGGGTACAGCCAAGAGACCCAGTACTTC. This sequence encodes CASNTIGYSQETQYF.

The chain combines TRBV10-2 with TRBJ2-2; 9 nucleotides line up with TRBD2. J was trimmed by 9 bases and V by 9 bases; bases with no gene match: 8. CDR3 length: 13 residues. Germline V gene lookup returns CDR1 WSHSY and CDR2 SAAADI. The CDR3 loop is CASLAGRTRELFF. In nucleotides, the CDR3 is TGCGCCAGTCTAGCGGGGAGGACCCGGGAGCTGTTTTTT.

Only one count was recorded for this clone. The chain links TRBV29-1 to TRBJ2-3; D not resolved. The CDR3 has 15 amino acids. V was clipped by 2 bases and J by 4 bases, with 16 bases between them. From germline, CDR1 is SQVTM and CDR2 ANQGSEA. CDR3 amino acids: CSVEIGRTGADTQYF. Here the CDR3 DNA reads TGCAGCGTTGAAATTGGACGGACGGGTGCAGATACGCAGTATTTT.

This rearrangement joins TRBV6-6 to TRBJ2-7; tentatively, D is TRBD1 (6 bases). The CDR3 has 15 amino acids. V shed 0 bases and J shed 3 bases, with 12 bases lying between them. CDR1 and CDR2 from the germline V gene are MNHNY and SVGAGI (reference sequence). In nucleotides, the CDR3 is TGTGCCAGCAGTTACTCAAGCACAGGGAGCTACGAGCAGTACTTC. Protein: CASSYSSTGSYEQYF.

This clone was detected only once. The chain employs TRBV4-2 and TRBJ1-2; D gene ambiguous. Germline CDR1 reads LGHNA; CDR2 reads YNFKEQ. The CDR3 runs to 13 residues. V lost 1 base and J lost 4, with 7 bases in between. For the CDR3, the DNA is TGTGCCAGCAGCCAAGGGTCTGTCTATGGCTACACCTTC. This translates into CASSQGSVYGYTF.

A note on this clone: At one boundary the junction diverges from the germline segment, which might be a read error. The rearrangement links TRBV5-6 to TRBJ2-3, with unresolved D. The CDR3 consists of 11 residues. Germline V gene lookup returns CDR1 SGHDT and CDR2 YYEEEE. CDR3 residues: CASSSRIGQTF. Written as DNA, the CDR3 is TGTGCCAGCAGCTCCCGGATAGGGCAAACCTTT.